These T cell receptor beta chains were read from a single sample in a study of regulatory and conventional T cells in RAG deficiency. Here immunoSEQ multiplex PCR was the method, and the copy in TCRdb shows in-frame clones only, minus some. In the table there are some 21,000 clones, roughly 93% of which are singletons. The sample also formed part of further work on regulatory T cells.

The sequenced material came from CD4+ T cells sorted from blood. All receptors derive from a human donor in good health. Each CDR3 is given with its conserved first and last residue. Fields, in order: J gene, V gene, clone size, D gene, CDR3 DNA, CDR3 protein. D genes are given only for firm matches. The listing skips clone size in some rows; elsewhere it reads once, few, many or a size class.

j_call: TRBJ1-4; v_call: TRBV18; clone_size: -; d_call: -; cdr3_nt: TGTGCCAGCTCACCCGCCACTAATGAAAAACTGTTTTTT; cdr3_aa: CASSPATNEKLFF
j_call: TRBJ1-4; v_call: TRBV19; clone_size: -; d_call: TRBD1; cdr3_nt: TGTGCCAGTACCGGCGGGACAGGGATCGTTGAAAAACTGTTTTTT; cdr3_aa: CASTGGTGIVEKLFF
j_call: TRBJ2-7; v_call: TRBV18; clone_size: -; d_call: TRBD1; cdr3_nt: TGTGCCAGCTCACCACGGGACAGGGGCCCCGAGCAGTACTTC; cdr3_aa: CASSPRDRGPEQYF
j_call: TRBJ2-5; v_call: TRBV9; clone_size: -; d_call: -; cdr3_nt: TGTGCCAGCAGCGTAGTAGGGAGAGGAGAGACCCAGTACTTC; cdr3_aa: CASSVVGRGETQYF
j_call: TRBJ2-3; v_call: TRBV29-1; clone_size: -; d_call: -; cdr3_nt: TGCAGCGTTGATGGCCCGGTTGGAGGCACAGATACGCAGTATTTT; cdr3_aa: CSVDGPVGGTDTQYF
j_call: TRBJ1-4; v_call: TRBV6-6; clone_size: -; d_call: TRBD1; cdr3_nt: TGTGCCAGCAGTTTGACAGGGGGGAATGAAAAACTGTTTTTT; cdr3_aa: CASSLTGGNEKLFF
j_call: TRBJ1-5; v_call: TRBV30; clone_size: -; d_call: -; cdr3_nt: TGTGCCTGGAGAGAACAGAGCAATCAGCCCCAGCATTTT; cdr3_aa: CAWREQSNQPQHF
j_call: TRBJ2-7; v_call: TRBV28; clone_size: -; d_call: -; cdr3_nt: TGTGCCAGCAGTCTTGGGGATGTAAGCTCCTACGAGCAGTACTTC; cdr3_aa: CASSLGDVSSYEQYF
j_call: TRBJ2-1; v_call: TRBV2; clone_size: few; d_call: TRBD1; cdr3_nt: TGTGCCAGCAGTGAGACGTGGGACAGCAAGGCCTACAATGAGCAGTTCTTC; cdr3_aa: CASSETWDSKAYNEQFF
j_call: TRBJ1-1; v_call: TRBV7-9; clone_size: once; d_call: -; cdr3_nt: TGTGCCAGCAGCTTAGCTAGAGCGGGCCTTAACACTGAAGCTTTCTTT; cdr3_aa: CASSLARAGLNTEAFF
j_call: TRBJ2-1; v_call: TRBV19; clone_size: -; d_call: TRBD2; cdr3_nt: TGTGCCAGTTCGGGCGGGAGGAACAATGAGCAGTTCTTC; cdr3_aa: CASSGGRNNEQFF
j_call: TRBJ2-3; v_call: TRBV2; clone_size: -; d_call: TRBD2; cdr3_nt: TGTGCCAGCAGTGTCGATAGCGGGGGCTCAGATACGCAGTATTTT; cdr3_aa: CASSVDSGGSDTQYF
j_call: TRBJ1-2; v_call: TRBV27; clone_size: -; d_call: -; cdr3_nt: TGTGCCAGCAGTCCGGACGGTTCTGGGATTGGCTACACCTTC; cdr3_aa: CASSPDGSGIGYTF
j_call: TRBJ2-2; v_call: TRBV7-2; clone_size: -; d_call: TRBD2; cdr3_nt: TGTGCCAGCAGCTTTGGGGGACTAGCGGGATACACCGGGGAGCTGTTTTTT; cdr3_aa: CASSFGGLAGYTGELFF
j_call: TRBJ1-2; v_call: TRBV6-5; clone_size: -; d_call: -; cdr3_nt: TGTGCCACTGGAAGGGACTATGGCTACACCTTC; cdr3_aa: CATGRDYGYTF
j_call: TRBJ2-7; v_call: TRBV11-3; clone_size: -; d_call: TRBD1; cdr3_nt: TGTGCCAGCAGCTTAGTTCCAGGGGGCCCTTACGAGCAGTACTTC; cdr3_aa: CASSLVPGGPYEQYF
j_call: TRBJ1-1; v_call: TRBV5-1; clone_size: -; d_call: TRBD1; cdr3_nt: TGCGCCAGCAGCTTGAAAAGGACAGGGGTTGGCCCGAACACTGAAGCTTTCTTT; cdr3_aa: CASSLKRTGVGPNTEAFF
j_call: TRBJ1-1; v_call: TRBV2; clone_size: -; d_call: -; cdr3_nt: TGTGCCAGCAGGCCGGGTTGGGGCACTGAAGCTTTCTTT; cdr3_aa: CASRPGWGTEAFF
j_call: TRBJ2-2; v_call: TRBV11-2; clone_size: -; d_call: -; cdr3_nt: TGTGCCAGCAGCAGAAACAGGTTTAACACCGGGGAGCTGTTTTTT; cdr3_aa: CASSRNRFNTGELFF
j_call: TRBJ1-1; v_call: TRBV7-9; clone_size: -; d_call: -; cdr3_nt: TGTGCCAGCAGCTTTCTTCCGGGGAACACTGAAGCTTTCTTT; cdr3_aa: CASSFLPGNTEAFF
j_call: TRBJ1-6; v_call: TRBV5-1; clone_size: -; d_call: -; cdr3_nt: TGCGCCAGCAGCTTGGCACAGGAAGGTTCACCCCTCCACTTT; cdr3_aa: CASSLAQEGSPLHF
j_call: TRBJ2-7; v_call: TRBV4-1; clone_size: once; d_call: TRBD1; cdr3_nt: TGCGCCAGCAGCCAAGTCGCTTACGGGACAGGGGGATCCTACGAGCAGTACTTC; cdr3_aa: CASSQVAYGTGGSYEQYF
j_call: TRBJ2-3; v_call: TRBV5-4; clone_size: once; d_call: -; cdr3_nt: TGTGCCAGCAGCTTGAGGACTAGCACAGATACGCAGTATTTT; cdr3_aa: CASSLRTSTDTQYF
j_call: TRBJ2-5; v_call: TRBV7-9; clone_size: -; d_call: -; cdr3_nt: TGTGCCAGCAGCTTAGCCGTAGGGAAGGGAGAGACCCAGTACTTC; cdr3_aa: CASSLAVGKGETQYF
j_call: TRBJ2-3; v_call: TRBV30; clone_size: -; d_call: TRBD2; cdr3_nt: TGTGCCTGGAGTCGGCGGGGGTTAGCAGATACGCAGTATTTT; cdr3_aa: CAWSRRGLADTQYF
j_call: TRBJ1-6; v_call: TRBV5-1; clone_size: -; d_call: -; cdr3_nt: TGCGCCAGCAGCTTGATCCCACAGGGCGGGGATTCACCCCTCCACTTT; cdr3_aa: CASSLIPQGGDSPLHF
j_call: TRBJ1-4; v_call: TRBV30; clone_size: -; d_call: -; cdr3_nt: TGTGCCTGGGGTTCCGACACACCAGGGAGTACTAATGAAAAACTGTTTTTT; cdr3_aa: CAWGSDTPGSTNEKLFF
j_call: TRBJ1-3; v_call: TRBV19; clone_size: -; d_call: -; cdr3_nt: TGTGCCAGTAGTATAGAGGTCGCACTCTCTGGAAACACCATATATTTT; cdr3_aa: CASSIEVALSGNTIYF
j_call: TRBJ2-2; v_call: TRBV5-1; clone_size: -; d_call: -; cdr3_nt: TGCGCCAGCAGCTTGGGGAGCGTCCGGGAGCTGTTTTTT; cdr3_aa: CASSLGSVRELFF
j_call: TRBJ1-2; v_call: TRBV5-5; clone_size: -; d_call: TRBD1; cdr3_nt: TGTGCCAGCAGCACCCAGGGGACAGGGGGCGGCTACACCTTC; cdr3_aa: CASSTQGTGGGYTF
j_call: TRBJ1-6; v_call: TRBV7-8; clone_size: few; d_call: -; cdr3_nt: TGTGCCAGCAGCCCGCGGACGGGGGAGAATTCACCCCTCCACTTT; cdr3_aa: CASSPRTGENSPLHF
j_call: TRBJ1-6; v_call: TRBV6-6; clone_size: -; d_call: -; cdr3_nt: TGTGCCAGCAGCAGCTACAGCAATAATTCACCCCTCCACTTT; cdr3_aa: CASSSYSNNSPLHF
j_call: TRBJ2-7; v_call: TRBV19; clone_size: -; d_call: -; cdr3_nt: TGTGCCAGTAGTATAGGTAGCGGCGACTCCTACGAGCAGTACTTC; cdr3_aa: CASSIGSGDSYEQYF
j_call: TRBJ1-6; v_call: TRBV19; clone_size: -; d_call: -; cdr3_nt: TGTGCCAGTAGTATTACAGGCTTTAATTCACCCCTCCACTTT; cdr3_aa: CASSITGFNSPLHF
j_call: TRBJ2-1; v_call: TRBV9; clone_size: -; d_call: TRBD2; cdr3_nt: TGTGCCAGCAGCCCTGGACTAGCGGTCTTAGGGGAGCAGTTCTTC; cdr3_aa: CASSPGLAVLGEQFF
j_call: TRBJ2-3; v_call: TRBV18; clone_size: -; d_call: -; cdr3_nt: TGTGCCAGCTCGGAACAGGGAAACACAGATACGCAGTATTTT; cdr3_aa: CASSEQGNTDTQYF
j_call: TRBJ2-5; v_call: TRBV4-1; clone_size: -; d_call: -; cdr3_nt: TGCGCCAGCAGCCAGAGCTACACGAGGGGAGAGACCCAGTACTTC; cdr3_aa: CASSQSYTRGETQYF
j_call: TRBJ1-4; v_call: TRBV10-3; clone_size: few; d_call: -; cdr3_nt: TGTGCCATCAGTGAGAGGTCAACAACTAATGAAAAACTGTTTTTT; cdr3_aa: CAISERSTTNEKLFF
j_call: TRBJ1-2; v_call: TRBV2; clone_size: -; d_call: -; cdr3_nt: TGTGCCAGCAGAGTACAGGTGGTAGAGGGCTACACCTTC; cdr3_aa: CASRVQVVEGYTF
j_call: TRBJ1-5; v_call: TRBV9; clone_size: few; d_call: -; cdr3_nt: TGTGCCAGCAGCGCCGGGCCACTTAGCAATCAGCCCCAGCATTTT; cdr3_aa: CASSAGPLSNQPQHF
j_call: TRBJ1-2; v_call: TRBV7-9; clone_size: -; d_call: -; cdr3_nt: TGTGCCAGCAACTTTAGACCTCGGGGCTACACCTTC; cdr3_aa: CASNFRPRGYTF
j_call: TRBJ1-4; v_call: TRBV27; clone_size: -; d_call: -; cdr3_nt: TGTGCCAGCAGGAACGGACTGACAACTAATGAAAAACTGTTTTTT; cdr3_aa: CASRNGLTTNEKLFF
j_call: TRBJ2-2; v_call: TRBV19; clone_size: -; d_call: -; cdr3_nt: TGTGCCAGTAGCCGTGGCGGGGCTGCCACCGGGGAGCTGTTTTTT; cdr3_aa: CASSRGGAATGELFF
j_call: TRBJ2-3; v_call: TRBV2; clone_size: -; d_call: TRBD2; cdr3_nt: TGTGCCAGCAGTGTCGGACTAGCGGGGGCCACAGATACGCAGTATTTT; cdr3_aa: CASSVGLAGATDTQYF
j_call: TRBJ1-1; v_call: TRBV6-1; clone_size: -; d_call: -; cdr3_nt: TGTGCCAGCAGCGCACAGACAGTAAACACTGAAGCTTTCTTT; cdr3_aa: CASSAQTVNTEAFF
j_call: TRBJ2-1; v_call: TRBV7-3; clone_size: -; d_call: -; cdr3_nt: TGTGCCAGCAGCTTAAATCCCGGGGGCTCATACAATGAGCAGTTCTTC; cdr3_aa: CASSLNPGGSYNEQFF